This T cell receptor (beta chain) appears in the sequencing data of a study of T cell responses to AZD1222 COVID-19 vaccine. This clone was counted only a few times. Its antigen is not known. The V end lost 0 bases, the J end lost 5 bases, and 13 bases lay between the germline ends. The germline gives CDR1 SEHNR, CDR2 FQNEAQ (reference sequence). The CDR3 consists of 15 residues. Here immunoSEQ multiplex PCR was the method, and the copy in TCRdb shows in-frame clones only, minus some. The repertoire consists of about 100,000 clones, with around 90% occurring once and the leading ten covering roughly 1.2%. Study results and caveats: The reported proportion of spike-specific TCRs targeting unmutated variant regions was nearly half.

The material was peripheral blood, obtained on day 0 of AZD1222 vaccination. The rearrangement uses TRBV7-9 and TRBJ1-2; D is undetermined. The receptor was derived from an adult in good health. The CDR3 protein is CASSLATAGDYGYTF. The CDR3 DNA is TGTGCCAGCAGCTTAGCCACAGCGGGCGATTATGGCTACACCTTC. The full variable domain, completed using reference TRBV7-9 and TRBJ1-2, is DTGVSQNPRHKITKRGQNVTFRCDPISEHNRLYWYRQTLGQGPEFLTYFQNEAQLEKSRLLSDRFSAERPKGSFSTLEIQRTEQGDSAMYLCASSLATAGDYGYTFGSGTRLTVV.